Listed below are T cell receptor beta chains from one sample, sequenced in a study of blood T cell repertoires in COVID-19. TCRdb keeps only in-frame clones here, not all; method: immunoSEQ multiplex PCR. The sample has more than 95,000 clones; 70% to 80% are singletons. The sequenced material came from peripheral blood. All receptors come from a human donor in a cohort sampled during active COVID-19. CDR3s include the opening cysteine and the closing phenylalanine or tryptophan. The D gene is left open where the match is weak. The listing skips clone size in some rows; elsewhere it reads once, few, many or a size class.

J gene: TRBJ2-5
V gene: TRBV7-3
clone size: .
CDR3 length: 13
D gene: .
CDR3 DNA: TGTGCCAGTGCCACGCGGGGACAAGAGACCCAGTACTTC
CDR3 protein: CASATRGQETQYF

J gene: TRBJ2-5
V gene: TRBV6-5
clone size: .
CDR3 length: 13
D gene: .
CDR3 DNA: TGTGCCAGCGGGAGGGGGAGGCAAGAGACCCAGTACTTC
CDR3 protein: CASGRGRQETQYF

J gene: TRBJ1-2
V gene: TRBV6-6
clone size: .
CDR3 length: 13
D gene: TRBD1
CDR3 DNA: TGTGCCAGCAGCAATCAGGGGGCCTATGGCTACACCTTC
CDR3 protein: CASSNQGAYGYTF

J gene: TRBJ1-1
V gene: TRBV12-3/TRBV12-4
clone size: .
CDR3 length: 13
D gene: .
CDR3 DNA: TGTGCCAGCAGTTTAGCGCATCAGGGTTCCGCTTTCTTT
CDR3 protein: CASSLAHQGSAFF

J gene: TRBJ2-1
V gene: TRBV6-2/TRBV6-3
clone size: .
CDR3 length: 16
D gene: .
CDR3 DNA: TGTGCCAGCAGTTACTCCGCTAGCCCTCTCGGGGATGAGCAGTTCTTC
CDR3 protein: CASSYSASPLGDEQFF

J gene: TRBJ2-7
V gene: TRBV11-3
clone size: once
CDR3 length: 13
D gene: TRBD2
CDR3 DNA: TGTGCCAGCAGTAGAGCGGGGAACTACGAGCAGTACTTC
CDR3 protein: CASSRAGNYEQYF

J gene: TRBJ1-1
V gene: TRBV5-1
clone size: once
CDR3 length: 16
D gene: .
CDR3 DNA: TGCGCCAGCAGCTTGGCGACGGGTATAGGATACACTGAAGCTTTCTTT
CDR3 protein: CASSLATGIGYTEAFF

J gene: TRBJ2-7
V gene: TRBV20-1
clone size: many
CDR3 length: 15
D gene: TRBD2
CDR3 DNA: TGCAGTGCTAGTGCCGGGACTAGAGATTGGTACGAGCAGTACTTC
CDR3 protein: CSASAGTRDWYEQYF

J gene: TRBJ2-2
V gene: TRBV27
clone size: .
CDR3 length: 16
D gene: TRBD1
CDR3 DNA: TGTGCCAGCACCCGAGCGGGACAGGGATTCACCGGGGAGCTGTTTTTT
CDR3 protein: CASTRAGQGFTGELFF

J gene: TRBJ1-4
V gene: TRBV6-1
clone size: once
CDR3 length: 15
D gene: TRBD1
CDR3 DNA: TGTGCCAGCAGATTAACCGGGACAGCCTATGAAAAACTGTTTTTT
CDR3 protein: CASRLTGTAYEKLFF

J gene: TRBJ2-3
V gene: TRBV30
clone size: .
CDR3 length: 14
D gene: TRBD2
CDR3 DNA: TGTGCCTGGAGTTCTAGCGGGGGCACAGATACGCAGTATTTT
CDR3 protein: CAWSSSGGTDTQYF

J gene: TRBJ2-1
V gene: TRBV7-2
clone size: .
CDR3 length: 15
D gene: TRBD2
CDR3 DNA: TGTGCCAGCCGCGGGGGGCCGTCACCCTACAATGAGCAGTTCTTC
CDR3 protein: CASRGGPSPYNEQFF

J gene: TRBJ2-2
V gene: TRBV5-1
clone size: once
CDR3 length: 18
D gene: TRBD1
CDR3 DNA: TGCGCCACCCCGGGGGTGTTCCAGGGGGCAGGGTACACCGGGGAGCTGTTTTTT
CDR3 protein: CATPGVFQGAGYTGELFF

J gene: TRBJ2-3
V gene: TRBV5-1
clone size: .
CDR3 length: 15
D gene: TRBD2
CDR3 DNA: TGCGCCAGCAGCCCAGGGACTAGCGGGGTAGATACGCAGTATTTT
CDR3 protein: CASSPGTSGVDTQYF

J gene: TRBJ2-3
V gene: TRBV2
clone size: .
CDR3 length: 17
D gene: TRBD2
CDR3 DNA: TGTGCCAGCAGTGATGGTGCGGGGGGGCCTAGCACAGATACGCAGTATTTT
CDR3 protein: CASSDGAGGPSTDTQYF

J gene: TRBJ2-7
V gene: TRBV15
clone size: .
CDR3 length: 14
D gene: TRBD1
CDR3 DNA: TGTGCCACCAGCACCGTGACAGGGGCGGGAGAGCAGTACTTC
CDR3 protein: CATSTVTGAGEQYF

J gene: TRBJ2-7
V gene: TRBV29-1
clone size: .
CDR3 length: 16
D gene: .
CDR3 DNA: TGCAGCGTTGAAATGGGGGGAGCCAAGGTGGGGTACGAGCAGTACTTC
CDR3 protein: CSVEMGGAKVGYEQYF

J gene: TRBJ2-3
V gene: TRBV5-4
clone size: .
CDR3 length: 16
D gene: TRBD2
CDR3 DNA: TGTGCCAGCAGCTCAAGGACTAGCGGAAGCACAGATACGCAGTATTTT
CDR3 protein: CASSSRTSGSTDTQYF

J gene: TRBJ2-5
V gene: TRBV11-2
clone size: .
CDR3 length: 13
D gene: .
CDR3 DNA: TGTGCCAGCAGCAACGGCCACAGAGAGACCCAGTACTTC
CDR3 protein: CASSNGHRETQYF

J gene: TRBJ2-3
V gene: TRBV18
clone size: once
CDR3 length: 17
D gene: .
CDR3 DNA: TGTGTCAGCTCACCACGGAACAGGGAGAGAAACACAGATACGCAGTATTTT
CDR3 protein: CVSSPRNRERNTDTQYF

J gene: TRBJ2-1
V gene: TRBV11-2
clone size: .
CDR3 length: 17
D gene: TRBD2
CDR3 DNA: TGTGCCAGCAGCTTTTCCGGGCTAGCGGCGTCCTACAATGAGCAGTTCTTC
CDR3 protein: CASSFSGLAASYNEQFF

J gene: TRBJ2-5
V gene: TRBV2
clone size: once
CDR3 length: 12
D gene: .
CDR3 DNA: TGTGCCAGCACAGGCCGGGCAGGGGCCCAGTACTTC
CDR3 protein: CASTGRAGAQYF

J gene: TRBJ1-1
V gene: TRBV28
clone size: .
CDR3 length: 14
D gene: TRBD1
CDR3 DNA: TGTGCCAGCAACCTACAGGGGATGTACACTGAAGCTTTCTTT
CDR3 protein: CASNLQGMYTEAFF

J gene: TRBJ2-5
V gene: TRBV19
clone size: .
CDR3 length: 14
D gene: TRBD2
CDR3 DNA: TGTGCCAGTAGTGGGCGGGGGGCTCAAGAGACCCAGTACTTC
CDR3 protein: CASSGRGAQETQYF

J gene: TRBJ1-5
V gene: TRBV7-2
clone size: .
CDR3 length: 15
D gene: TRBD1
CDR3 DNA: TGTGCCAGCAGCCAGCAGACAGGGAACAATCAGCCCCAGCATTTT
CDR3 protein: CASSQQTGNNQPQHF

J gene: TRBJ1-2
V gene: TRBV19
clone size: .
CDR3 length: 17
D gene: TRBD1
CDR3 DNA: TGTGCCAGTAGCCGGAGGACAGGGGGTAGTTCTGACTATGGCTACACCTTC
CDR3 protein: CASSRRTGGSSDYGYTF

J gene: TRBJ1-5
V gene: TRBV20-1
clone size: few
CDR3 length: 14
D gene: TRBD1
CDR3 DNA: TGCAGTGCCAGTAGGACAGGGGGCATGCAGCCCCAGCATTTT
CDR3 protein: CSASRTGGMQPQHF

J gene: TRBJ1-4
V gene: TRBV13
clone size: .
CDR3 length: 16
D gene: .
CDR3 DNA: TGTGCCAGCAGCTTAGGCCGGGGAACAACGGGTGAAAAACTGTTTTTT
CDR3 protein: CASSLGRGTTGEKLFF

J gene: TRBJ2-3
V gene: TRBV2
clone size: .
CDR3 length: 14
D gene: .
CDR3 DNA: TGTGCCAGCATATTTTCCGGGGCCTCAGGGGAGCAGTATTTT
CDR3 protein: CASIFSGASGEQYF

J gene: TRBJ1-6
V gene: TRBV5-1
clone size: .
CDR3 length: 14
D gene: .
CDR3 DNA: TGCGCCAGCAGCTGGACCTCGGGGGATTCACCCCTCCACTTT
CDR3 protein: CASSWTSGDSPLHF

J gene: TRBJ2-1
V gene: TRBV5-1
clone size: .
CDR3 length: 14
D gene: .
CDR3 DNA: TGCGCCAGCAGCTTGAACCCTACGGTCAATGAGCAGTTCTTC
CDR3 protein: CASSLNPTVNEQFF

J gene: TRBJ2-3
V gene: TRBV20-1
clone size: once
CDR3 length: 16
D gene: .
CDR3 DNA: TGCAGTGCTAGTAATCCCAGGAACGATTACACAGATACGCAGTATTTT
CDR3 protein: CSASNPRNDYTDTQYF

J gene: TRBJ2-2
V gene: TRBV5-1
clone size: once
CDR3 length: 17
D gene: TRBD2
CDR3 DNA: TGCGCCAGCAGCTTGCTACCGGGACTAGCATCCACCGGGGAGCTGTTTTTT
CDR3 protein: CASSLLPGLASTGELFF

J gene: TRBJ1-2
V gene: TRBV20-1
clone size: .
CDR3 length: 10
D gene: .
CDR3 DNA: TGCAGTGCGCCGGAGTATGGCTACACCTTC
CDR3 protein: CSAPEYGYTF

J gene: TRBJ1-3
V gene: TRBV28
clone size: .
CDR3 length: 18
D gene: .
CDR3 DNA: TGTGCCAGCAACAGGTATAGTTGGAACCAGAGCTCTGGAAACACCATATATTTT
CDR3 protein: CASNRYSWNQSSGNTIYF

J gene: TRBJ2-1
V gene: TRBV6-6
clone size: .
CDR3 length: 15
D gene: TRBD2
CDR3 DNA: TGTGCCAGCAGTTCAATAGCGGGGGGGATGATTGAGCAGTTCTTC
CDR3 protein: CASSSIAGGMIEQFF

J gene: TRBJ1-1
V gene: TRBV5-1
clone size: .
CDR3 length: 15
D gene: TRBD1
CDR3 DNA: TGCGCCAGCAGCGGGCAGGGGGAATTAGGAACTGAAGCTTTCTTT
CDR3 protein: CASSGQGELGTEAFF

J gene: TRBJ2-7
V gene: TRBV5-8
clone size: once
CDR3 length: 14
D gene: .
CDR3 DNA: TGTGCCAGCAGCTTGCTCCAGGGAACCTACGAGCAGTACTTC
CDR3 protein: CASSLLQGTYEQYF

J gene: TRBJ1-1
V gene: TRBV4-2
clone size: few
CDR3 length: 18
D gene: TRBD1
CDR3 DNA: TGTGCCAGCAGCCAAGAACTCAATTCCGGGACAGGGAACACTGAAGCTTTCTTT
CDR3 protein: CASSQELNSGTGNTEAFF

J gene: TRBJ1-1
V gene: TRBV7-2
clone size: .
CDR3 length: 14
D gene: TRBD1
CDR3 DNA: TGTGCCAGCAGCCAGGACAGGGGTCGCACTGAAGCTTTCTTT
CDR3 protein: CASSQDRGRTEAFF

J gene: TRBJ1-1
V gene: TRBV6-1
clone size: .
CDR3 length: 14
D gene: .
CDR3 DNA: TGTGCCAGCAGTGAAGGATGGTCTACCCCTGAAGCTTTCTTT
CDR3 protein: CASSEGWSTPEAFF

J gene: TRBJ2-3
V gene: TRBV25-1
clone size: few
CDR3 length: 14
D gene: .
CDR3 DNA: TGTGCCAGCAGGCGGACTGGCAATACAGATACGCAGTATTTT
CDR3 protein: CASRRTGNTDTQYF

J gene: TRBJ2-7
V gene: TRBV7-9
clone size: .
CDR3 length: 14
D gene: TRBD1
CDR3 DNA: TGTGCCAGCAGCTTAGTGCAGGGACAGAACGAGCAGTACTTC
CDR3 protein: CASSLVQGQNEQYF

J gene: TRBJ2-3
V gene: TRBV2
clone size: .
CDR3 length: 18
D gene: .
CDR3 DNA: TGTGCCAGCAGTGAAGGGCTCGGTAGGGGGTTATCGTTGGATACGCAGTATTTT
CDR3 protein: CASSEGLGRGLSLDTQYF

J gene: TRBJ1-4
V gene: TRBV7-9
clone size: .
CDR3 length: 13
D gene: .
CDR3 DNA: TGTGCCAGCAGCTCACAGGGCTCTCAAAAACTGTTTTTT
CDR3 protein: CASSSQGSQKLFF

J gene: TRBJ2-1
V gene: TRBV11-2
clone size: .
CDR3 length: 15
D gene: TRBD2
CDR3 DNA: TGTGCCAGCAGCTTAGTGGGTCTAGCGGGGAACGAGCAGTTCTTC
CDR3 protein: CASSLVGLAGNEQFF

J gene: TRBJ2-3
V gene: TRBV7-6
clone size: .
CDR3 length: 18
D gene: .
CDR3 DNA: TGTGCCAGCAGCCCCCGCACAATGAGGCAGTCACCTCGAGGATCGCAGTATTTT
CDR3 protein: CASSPRTMRQSPRGSQYF

J gene: TRBJ1-1
V gene: TRBV7-9
clone size: .
CDR3 length: 13
D gene: .
CDR3 DNA: TGTGCCAGCAGCTTAGGGGGCGTCACTGAAGCTTTCTTT
CDR3 protein: CASSLGGVTEAFF

J gene: TRBJ1-1
V gene: TRBV4-2
clone size: once
CDR3 length: 15
D gene: TRBD1
CDR3 DNA: TGTGCCAGCAGCCATGGGGACAGGGGCAGCCCTGAAGCTTTCTTT
CDR3 protein: CASSHGDRGSPEAFF

J gene: TRBJ2-1
V gene: TRBV7-2
clone size: few
CDR3 length: 12
D gene: .
CDR3 DNA: TGTGCCAGCAGCTTAAGAGAGGGTGAGCAGTTCTTC
CDR3 protein: CASSLREGEQFF

J gene: TRBJ2-5
V gene: TRBV28
clone size: .
CDR3 length: 14
D gene: TRBD1
CDR3 DNA: TGTGCCAGCAGTGGCGGACAGGGCCGGGAGACCCAGTACTTC
CDR3 protein: CASSGGQGRETQYF

J gene: TRBJ1-1
V gene: TRBV3-1/TRBV3-2
clone size: .
CDR3 length: 12
D gene: .
CDR3 DNA: TGTGCCAGCAGCTTACAGGGATGGGAAGCTTTCTTT
CDR3 protein: CASSLQGWEAFF

J gene: TRBJ1-1
V gene: TRBV6-5
clone size: .
CDR3 length: 15
D gene: TRBD1
CDR3 DNA: TGTGCCAGCCGCCCAGGGGGTAGGACGAACACTGAAGCTTTCTTT
CDR3 protein: CASRPGGRTNTEAFF

J gene: TRBJ1-3
V gene: TRBV7-9
clone size: once
CDR3 length: 13
D gene: .
CDR3 DNA: TGTGCCAGCAGTTCTAGCGGGGGAAACACCATATATTTT
CDR3 protein: CASSSSGGNTIYF